This T cell receptor beta chain was sequenced in a study of T cell changes during pregnancy in multiple sclerosis. Assay: immunoSEQ multiplex PCR; the TCRdb copy retains only in-frame clones and omits some. The repertoire holds 65,000 to 90,000 clones, with just under 95% as singletons. The CDR3 contains 11 residues. Germline V gene sequence: CDR1 SGHRS, CDR2 YFSETQ. V was trimmed by 0 bases and J by 13 bases, leaving 10 bases between them. The chain combines TRBV5-1 with TRBJ1-2; D is undetermined. Material: peripheral blood, obtained in the second trimester of pregnancy. This TCR derives from a female donor with multiple sclerosis, enrolled in a pregnancy study. DNA of the CDR3: TGCGCCAGCAGCTTGGACAGCCTCTGCACCTTC. Amino acid sequence: CASSLDSLCTF.